Below, one T cell receptor beta chain is given with its context. This sample was taken from a study of graft-versus-host responses after intestinal transplantation. Clones were read by immunoSEQ multiplex PCR, and TCRdb kept only the in-frame ones, dropping some. Seen here are 25,000 to 35,000 clones, about 92% observed once, and the top ten hold 0.72%. Unmatched junction bases numbered 6, after V lost 5 bases and J lost 3 bases. Germline V gene sequence: CDR1 MGHRA, CDR2 YSYEKL. The CDR3 totals 14 residues. The origin of this receptor is a human patient who received an intestinal transplant, so some T cells may come from the graft donor. The chain has TRBV4-1 and TRBJ2-7, with 8 bases lining up with TRBD2. The material sequenced was PBMCs, taken 66 days after intestinal transplant. The CDR3 coding sequence is TGCGCCAGCAGCAGCTATAGCGGGGTCTACGAGCAGTACTTC. This codes for CASSSYSGVYEQYF.